Listed below are T cell receptor beta chains from one sample, sequenced in a study of blood T cell repertoires in COVID-19. Sequencing used immunoSEQ multiplex PCR; TCRdb keeps in-frame clones, though not all of them. The data show a few hundred thousand clones, with 70% to 90% seen just once and 6.5% to 9% held by the top ten. The sequenced sample was PBMCs or T cells enriched from blood (not recorded which). These receptors were taken from a woman aged 40 to 50 with acute COVID-19. CDR3s include the opening cysteine and the closing phenylalanine or tryptophan. A D gene is named only where the DNA matches it firmly. Rows give clone size only sometimes, using once, few, many, or a class for an expanded clone.

j_call: TRBJ1-1
clone_size: .
v_call: TRBV7-9
d_call: .
cdr3_aa: CASSRPSDSNTEAFF
cdr3_nt: TGTGCCAGCAGCCGGCCCTCGGACAGTAACACTGAAGCTTTCTTT

j_call: TRBJ1-5
clone_size: .
v_call: TRBV19
d_call: .
cdr3_aa: CASSMSLSQPQHF
cdr3_nt: TGTGCCAGTAGTATGAGCCTTAGTCAGCCCCAGCATTTT

j_call: TRBJ1-6
clone_size: .
v_call: TRBV6-5
d_call: .
cdr3_aa: CASRGQPFESSPLHF
cdr3_nt: TGTGCCAGCAGGGGGCAGCCCTTCGAGAGTTCACCCCTCCACTTT

j_call: TRBJ1-5
clone_size: .
v_call: TRBV30
d_call: TRBD1
cdr3_aa: CAWGLNTGAGGNQPQHF
cdr3_nt: TGTGCCTGGGGGTTAAACACAGGGGCGGGTGGCAATCAGCCCCAGCATTTT

j_call: TRBJ1-5
clone_size: few
v_call: TRBV5-1
d_call: TRBD1
cdr3_aa: CASSPTGERQPQHF
cdr3_nt: TGCGCCAGCAGCCCCACAGGGGAGAGGCAGCCCCAGCATTTT

j_call: TRBJ2-3
clone_size: .
v_call: TRBV3-1/TRBV3-2
d_call: .
cdr3_aa: CASTPRQGGSTDTQYF
cdr3_nt: TGTGCCAGCACCCCCAGACAGGGAGGTAGCACAGATACGCAGTATTTT

j_call: TRBJ1-2
clone_size: .
v_call: TRBV5-6
d_call: TRBD1
cdr3_aa: CASSQDRLYGYTF
cdr3_nt: TGTGCCAGCAGCCAGGACAGGCTTTATGGCTACACCTTC

j_call: TRBJ2-3
clone_size: .
v_call: TRBV19
d_call: .
cdr3_aa: CASSMGSSTDTQYF
cdr3_nt: TGTGCCAGTAGTATGGGCAGTAGCACAGATACGCAGTATTTT

j_call: TRBJ2-7
clone_size: .
v_call: TRBV19
d_call: TRBD1
cdr3_aa: CASSIVGQGHEQYF
cdr3_nt: TGTGCCAGTAGTATCGTGGGACAGGGCCACGAGCAGTACTTC

j_call: TRBJ1-2
clone_size: .
v_call: TRBV14
d_call: .
cdr3_aa: CASSQDLAIYGYTF
cdr3_nt: TGTGCCAGCAGCCAAGATTTAGCGATCTATGGCTACACCTTC

j_call: TRBJ1-1
clone_size: .
v_call: TRBV19
d_call: .
cdr3_aa: CASSIPAGMETEAFF
cdr3_nt: TGTGCCAGTAGTATTCCCGCAGGGATGGAGACTGAAGCTTTCTTT

j_call: TRBJ2-2
clone_size: few
v_call: TRBV5-6
d_call: .
cdr3_aa: CASSLVVQGNTGELFF
cdr3_nt: TGTGCCAGCAGCTTGGTAGTACAGGGGAACACCGGGGAGCTGTTTTTT

j_call: TRBJ2-7
clone_size: .
v_call: TRBV19
d_call: TRBD1
cdr3_aa: CASSSRRRGTGEYEQYF
cdr3_nt: TGTGCCAGTAGTTCCCGCCGAAGAGGGACAGGGGAATACGAGCAGTACTTC

j_call: TRBJ2-3
clone_size: .
v_call: TRBV5-4
d_call: .
cdr3_aa: CASSSRTESTDTQYF
cdr3_nt: TGTGCCAGCAGCTCCCGGACAGAGAGCACAGATACGCAGTATTTT

j_call: TRBJ1-4
clone_size: once
v_call: TRBV5-8
d_call: TRBD1
cdr3_aa: CASSSRDRRNEKLFF
cdr3_nt: TGTGCCAGCAGCAGCCGGGACAGGCGTAATGAAAAACTGTTTTTT

j_call: TRBJ1-1
clone_size: .
v_call: TRBV6-4
d_call: .
cdr3_aa: CASSDYGGTEAFF
cdr3_nt: TGTGCCAGCAGTGACTACGGGGGGACTGAAGCTTTCTTT

j_call: TRBJ2-3
clone_size: .
v_call: TRBV27
d_call: TRBD2
cdr3_aa: CASSIRTSRHTQYF
cdr3_nt: TGTGCCAGCAGTATCCGGACTAGTCGACATACGCAGTATTTT

j_call: TRBJ2-3
clone_size: .
v_call: TRBV5-1
d_call: TRBD2
cdr3_aa: CASSLAGGYTDTQYF
cdr3_nt: TGCGCCAGCAGCCTAGCGGGAGGGTACACAGATACGCAGTATTTT

j_call: TRBJ2-2
clone_size: once
v_call: TRBV9
d_call: .
cdr3_aa: CASSLGGGTGELFF
cdr3_nt: TGTGCCAGCAGCCTCGGAGGTGGGACCGGGGAGCTGTTTTTT